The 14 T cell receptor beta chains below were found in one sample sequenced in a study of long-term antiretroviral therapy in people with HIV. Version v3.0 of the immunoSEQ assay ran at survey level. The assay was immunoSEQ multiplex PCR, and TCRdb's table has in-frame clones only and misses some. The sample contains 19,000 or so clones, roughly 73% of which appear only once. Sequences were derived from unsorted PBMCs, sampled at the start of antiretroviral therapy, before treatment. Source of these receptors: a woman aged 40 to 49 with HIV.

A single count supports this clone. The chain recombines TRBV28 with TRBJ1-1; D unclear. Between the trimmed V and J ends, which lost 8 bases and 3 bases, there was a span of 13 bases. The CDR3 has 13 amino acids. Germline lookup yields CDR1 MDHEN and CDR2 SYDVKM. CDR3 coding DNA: TGTGCCAGCGGGCAGAAACTAGACACTGAAGCTTTCTTT. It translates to CASGQKLDTEAFF. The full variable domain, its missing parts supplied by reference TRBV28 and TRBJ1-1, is DVKVTQSSRYLVKRTGEKVFLECVQDMDHENMFWYRQDPGLGLRLIYFSYDVKMKEKGDIPEGYSVSREKKERFSLILESASTNQTSMYLCASGQKLDTEAFFGQGTRLTVV.

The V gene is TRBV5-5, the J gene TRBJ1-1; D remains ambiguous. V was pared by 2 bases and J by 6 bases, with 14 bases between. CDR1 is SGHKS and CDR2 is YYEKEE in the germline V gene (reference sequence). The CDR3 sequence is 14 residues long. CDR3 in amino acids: CASSFSWDRAEAFF. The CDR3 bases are TGTGCCAGCAGCTTTTCTTGGGATAGGGCTGAAGCTTTCTTT. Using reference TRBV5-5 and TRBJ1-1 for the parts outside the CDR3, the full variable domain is DAGVTQSPTHLIKTRGQQVTLRCSPISGHKSVSWYQQVLGQGPQFIFQYYEKEERGRGNFPDRFSARQFPNYSSELNVNALLLGDSALYLCASSFSWDRAEAFFGQGTRLTVV.

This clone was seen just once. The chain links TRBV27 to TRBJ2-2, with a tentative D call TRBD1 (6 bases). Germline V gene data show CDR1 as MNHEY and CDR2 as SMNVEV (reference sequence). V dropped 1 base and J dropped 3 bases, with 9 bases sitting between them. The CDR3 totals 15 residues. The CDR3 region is CASSLLGTYTGELFF. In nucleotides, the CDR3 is TGTGCCAGCAGTTTATTAGGGACATACACCGGGGAGCTGTTTTTT.

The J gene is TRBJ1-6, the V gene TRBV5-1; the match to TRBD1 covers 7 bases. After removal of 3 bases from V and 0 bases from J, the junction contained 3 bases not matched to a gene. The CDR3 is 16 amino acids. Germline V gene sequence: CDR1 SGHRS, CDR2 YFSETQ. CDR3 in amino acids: CASSSDRSSYNSPLHF. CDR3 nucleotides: TGCGCCAGCAGCTCGGACAGGAGCTCCTATAATTCACCCCTCCACTTT. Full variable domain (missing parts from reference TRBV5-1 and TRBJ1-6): KAGVTQTPRYLIKTRGQQVTLSCSPISGHRSVSWYQQTPGQGLQFLFEYFSETQRNKGNFPGRFSGRQFSNSRSEMNVSTLELGDSALYLCASSSDRSSYNSPLHFGNGTRLTVT.

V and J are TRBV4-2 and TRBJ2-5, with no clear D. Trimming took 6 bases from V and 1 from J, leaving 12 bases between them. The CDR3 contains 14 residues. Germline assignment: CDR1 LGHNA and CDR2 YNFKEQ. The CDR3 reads CASRPGYSQETQYF. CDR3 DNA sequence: TGTGCCAGCAGACCAGGCTACAGCCAAGAGACCCAGTACTTC.

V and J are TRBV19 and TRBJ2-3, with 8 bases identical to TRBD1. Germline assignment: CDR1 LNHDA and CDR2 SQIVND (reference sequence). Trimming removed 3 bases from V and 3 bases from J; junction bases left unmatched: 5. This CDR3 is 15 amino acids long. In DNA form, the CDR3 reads TGTGCCAGTAGTATCCAGGGGGCAGGGACAGATACGCAGTATTTT. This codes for CASSIQGAGTDTQYF.

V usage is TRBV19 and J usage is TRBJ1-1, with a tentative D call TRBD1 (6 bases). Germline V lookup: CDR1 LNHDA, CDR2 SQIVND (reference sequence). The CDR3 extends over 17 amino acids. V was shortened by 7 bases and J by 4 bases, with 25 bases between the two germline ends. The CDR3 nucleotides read TGTGCCAGTACCCGAGGGCGGGGGGCGTTTTTTCCCACTGAAGCTTTCTTT. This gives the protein CASTRGRGAFFPTEAFF.

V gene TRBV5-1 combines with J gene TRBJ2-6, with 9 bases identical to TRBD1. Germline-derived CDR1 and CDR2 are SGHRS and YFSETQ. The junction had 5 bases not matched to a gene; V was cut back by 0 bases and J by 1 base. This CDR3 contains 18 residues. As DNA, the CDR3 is TGCGCCAGCAGCTTGGCACAGGGGGCTGGGTCTGGGGCCAACGTCCTGACTTTC. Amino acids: CASSLAQGAGSGANVLTF.

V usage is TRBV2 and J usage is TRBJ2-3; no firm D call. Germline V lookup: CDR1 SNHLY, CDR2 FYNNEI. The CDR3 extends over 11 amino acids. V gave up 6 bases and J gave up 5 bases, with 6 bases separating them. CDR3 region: CASSLQDTQYF. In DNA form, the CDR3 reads TGTGCCAGCAGCCTTCAAGATACGCAGTATTTT.

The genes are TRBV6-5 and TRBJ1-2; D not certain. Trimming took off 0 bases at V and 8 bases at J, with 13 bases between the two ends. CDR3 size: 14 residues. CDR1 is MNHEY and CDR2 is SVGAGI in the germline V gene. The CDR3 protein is CASSYSQRTGGYTF. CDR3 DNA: TGTGCCAGCAGTTACTCGCAACGAACGGGGGGCTACACCTTC.

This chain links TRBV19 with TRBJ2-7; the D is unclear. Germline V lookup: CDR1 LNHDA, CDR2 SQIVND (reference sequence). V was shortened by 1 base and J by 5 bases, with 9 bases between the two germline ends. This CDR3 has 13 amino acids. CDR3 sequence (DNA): TGTGCCAGTAGTATAGTAGCTGGCGACGAGCAGTACTTC. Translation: CASSIVAGDEQYF.

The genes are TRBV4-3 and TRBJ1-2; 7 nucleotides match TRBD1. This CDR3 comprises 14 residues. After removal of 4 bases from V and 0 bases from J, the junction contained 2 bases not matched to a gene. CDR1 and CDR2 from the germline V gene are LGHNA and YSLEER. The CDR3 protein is CASSRTGANYGYTF. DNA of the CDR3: TGCGCCAGCAGCCGGACAGGCGCTAACTATGGCTACACCTTC.

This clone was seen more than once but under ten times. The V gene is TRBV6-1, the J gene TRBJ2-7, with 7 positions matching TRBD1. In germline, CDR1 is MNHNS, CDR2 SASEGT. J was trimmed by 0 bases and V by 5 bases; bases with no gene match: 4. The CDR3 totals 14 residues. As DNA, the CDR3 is TGTGCCAGCAGTACAGGGGACAGCTCCTACGAGCAGTACTTC. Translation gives CASSTGDSSYEQYF.

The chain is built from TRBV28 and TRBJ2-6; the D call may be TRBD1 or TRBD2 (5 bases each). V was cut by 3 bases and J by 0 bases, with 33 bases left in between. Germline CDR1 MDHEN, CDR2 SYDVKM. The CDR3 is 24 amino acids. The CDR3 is CASSLLLGPPAPGNDYSGANVLTF. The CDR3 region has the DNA TGTGCCAGCAGTTTGCTGTTAGGCCCCCCTGCTCCAGGGAACGACTACTCTGGGGCCAACGTCCTGACTTTC.